These 21 T cell receptor beta chains were all obtained from the same sample, sequenced in a study of PD-1 blockade in classical Hodgkin lymphoma. Brentuximab vedotin exposure varied among the patients, all of whom had relapsed after autologous stem cell transplantation. Researchers report purifying CD4+ T cells from thawed PBMCs by magnetic negative selection. Produced via immunoSEQ multiplex PCR; TCRdb's table is partial and in-frame only. This sample has 25,000 to 35,000 clones, with approximately 83% found just once. The starting material was CD4+ T cells from blood, obtained at baseline. Source of these receptors: a human donor with classical Hodgkin lymphoma.

This clone was seen a few times. V gene TRBV6-5 combines with J gene TRBJ1-1; no clear D gene. Germline values: CDR1 MNHEY, CDR2 SVGAGI. The CDR3 loop spans 13 amino acids. Trimming left V 4 bases short and J 0 bases short, with 6 bases between. CDR3 nucleotide sequence: TGTGCCAGCAGTTTACTCATGAACACTGAAGCTTTCTTT. This translates into CASSLLMNTEAFF.

This rearrangement joins TRBV9 to TRBJ1-2, with a weak D call TRBD1 (5 bases). Germline V gene sequence: CDR1 SGDLS, CDR2 YYNGEE. CDR3 size: 14 residues. Trimming pared 4 bases from V and 8 bases from J, leaving 18 bases between. CDR3 coding DNA: TGTGCCAGCAGCACTCCGGGGGGATTTGAGGGCTACACCTTC. Its protein product is CASSTPGGFEGYTF. The whole variable domain, remainder taken from reference TRBV9 and TRBJ1-2, is DSGVTQTPKHLITATGQRVTLRCSPRSGDLSVYWYQQSLDQGLQFLIQYYNGEERAKGNILERFSAQQFPDLHSELNLSSLELGDSALYFCASSTPGGFEGYTFGSGTRLTVV.

J is TRBJ1-1 and V is TRBV21-1; the D call TRBD1 from the table was never checked on the DNA. TRBV21-1 is deemed a pseudogene. The CDR3 consists of 15 residues. The CDR3 protein is CASSKALQGSTEAFF. In DNA form, the CDR3 reads TGTGCCAGCAGCAAAGCGCTCCAGGGCAGCACTGAAGCTTTCTTT.

The V call is TRBV7-7, the J call TRBJ2-5, with TRBD2 matching over 9 bases. The CDR3 loop spans 15 amino acids. J was trimmed by 5 bases and V by 5 bases; bases with no gene match: 9. From germline, CDR1 is SSHAT and CDR2 FNYEAQ (reference sequence). CDR3 sequence reads: CASSPGLAGRETQYF. The CDR3 bases are TGTGCCAGCAGCCCCGGGCTAGCGGGACGGGAGACCCAGTACTTC.

V usage is TRBV10-2 and J usage is TRBJ2-7, with D unclear. CDR1 is WSHSY, CDR2 SAAADI, per germline. The CDR3 covers 16 residues. V lost 4 bases to trimming and J lost 2 bases, with 18 bases between them. DNA for the CDR3: TGCGCCAGCAGTGGGTATGTGGATACCTGGGCCTACGAGCAGTACTTC. Its protein is CASSGYVDTWAYEQYF.

The chain is built from TRBV30 and TRBJ1-1; D remains unclear. V lost 0 bases, J lost 2 bases, and 7 bases lay in between. The CDR3 is 13 residues long. Per the germline V gene, CDR1 is GTSNPN and CDR2 is SVGIG (reference sequence). The CDR3 sequence: CAWSVGFNTEAFF. The CDR3 region has the DNA TGTGCCTGGAGTGTGGGGTTTAACACTGAAGCTTTCTTT.

This sequence joins TRBV9 and TRBJ2-6; D gene uncertain. The CDR3 runs 15 residues. Germline V gene data show CDR1 as SGDLS and CDR2 as YYNGEE. Trimming took 1 base from V and 0 from J, leaving 5 bases between them. The CDR3 nucleotides are TGTGCCAGCAGCGTAAACCCCTCTGGGGCCAACGTCCTGACTTTC. It codes for CASSVNPSGANVLTF.

V usage is TRBV30 and J usage is TRBJ1-2, with D possibly TRBD1 on 5 matching bases. The CDR3 runs to 12 residues. Germline CDR1 GTSNPN, CDR2 SVGIG (reference sequence). V was pared by 1 base and J by 7 bases, with 10 bases between. The CDR3 DNA sequence: TGTGCCTGGAGTGCCCCGAGGGGTGGCTACACCTTC. It yields the protein CAWSAPRGGYTF.

V gene TRBV7-2 combines with J gene TRBJ2-5; 10 bases map to TRBD2. The CDR3 runs to 16 residues. The trim removed 5 bases at V and 6 bases at J, leaving 12 bases unmatched. CDR1 is SGHTA, CDR2 FQGNSA, per germline. As DNA, the CDR3 is TGTGCCAGCAGCAAAGCAGCGGGAGGGCCGGGAAAGACCCAGTACTTC. Translated: CASSKAAGGPGKTQYF.

This clone was detected only once. This rearrangement joins TRBV6-6 to TRBJ2-3; 8 positions agree with TRBD1. V lost 5 bases to trimming and J lost 0 bases; unmatched junction nucleotides: 4. CDR1 MNHNY and CDR2 SVGAGI come from the germline V gene (reference sequence). The CDR3 is 15 amino acids. CDR3 amino acids: CASSDRGGSTDTQYF. Written as DNA, the CDR3 is TGTGCCAGCAGTGACAGGGGAGGAAGCACAGATACGCAGTATTTT.

The chain employs TRBV29-1 and TRBJ2-1, with TRBD2 as a possible D gene (6 bases). Germline loops: CDR1 SQVTM, CDR2 ANQGSEA. V shed 4 bases and J shed 7 bases, with 14 bases lying between them. CDR3 size: 13 residues. The DNA of the CDR3 is TGCAGCGTTGTTTTCGGGAGCGGGAATGAGCAGTTCTTC. Translating it yields CSVVFGSGNEQFF.

CDR3 loop: CASSPDRGSEKLFF. CDR3 DNA: TGTGCCAGCAGCCCGGACAGGGGGAGTGAAAAACTGTTTTTT. V is TRBV5-4 and J is TRBJ1-4; 10 bases map to TRBD1. Per germline, CDR1 SGHNT and CDR2 YYREEE (reference sequence). The CDR3 contains 14 residues. V shed 4 bases, J shed 7 bases, and the junction held 4 bases outside the gene matches.

The chain uses TRBV6-5 and TRBJ1-3; D is possibly TRBD1 (6 bases). Germline lookup yields CDR1 MNHEY and CDR2 SVGAGI. Trimming took 8 bases from V and 4 from J, leaving 15 bases between them. This CDR3 has 14 residues. CDR3 region: CASVATGLGNTIYF. DNA for the CDR3: TGTGCCAGCGTTGCTACAGGGTTAGGAAACACCATATATTTT.

This clone showed up just once. This chain links TRBV7-2 with TRBJ2-1, with D hard to call. The CDR3 is 18 amino acids. Trimming cost V 0 bases and J 4 bases, with 19 bases left between them. Per germline, CDR1 SGHTA and CDR2 FQGNSA. The CDR3 reads CASSLAPVVRMGYNEQFF. In DNA form, the CDR3 reads TGTGCCAGCAGCTTAGCCCCCGTTGTTAGAATGGGGTACAATGAGCAGTTCTTC.

For the CDR3, the DNA is TGTGCCAGCACCCCCGGGGCTTCCTACAATGAGCAGTTCTTC. It specifies CASTPGASYNEQFF. The chain has TRBV2 and TRBJ2-1, with D perhaps TRBD1 or TRBD2 (5 bases each). Deletions cut 7 bases from V and 1 base from J, with 11 bases between. Germline V CDR1 and CDR2: SNHLY, FYNNEI. The CDR3 is 14 residues long.

V usage is TRBV5-8 and J usage is TRBJ2-3; 10 bases line up with TRBD2. Trimming at V came to 4 bases and at J to 0 bases, leaving 5 bases not matched to a gene. Looked up from germline, CDR1 is SGHTS and CDR2 is YDEGEE. CDR3 length equals 16 residues. The chain's CDR3 is CASSEGLAASTDTQYF. The CDR3 DNA sequence: TGTGCCAGCAGCGAAGGACTAGCGGCTAGCACAGATACGCAGTATTTT.

This chain links TRBV7-7 with TRBJ2-5; either TRBD1 or TRBD2 may fit D (5 bases each). This CDR3 has 14 residues. The germline V and J ends were trimmed by 5 bases and 5 bases, with 15 bases remaining between them. The germline CDR1 and CDR2 sequences are SSHAT and FNYEAQ (reference sequence). The CDR3 loop is CASSPVGVRETQYF. In DNA, the CDR3 is TGTGCCAGCAGCCCGGTGGGGGTTCGGGAGACCCAGTACTTC.

This chain uses TRBV2 with TRBJ2-3; D is unclear. With 6 bases removed from V and 0 bases from J, the gap between germline ends came to 10 bases. The germline CDR1 and CDR2 sequences are SNHLY and FYNNEI. CDR3 length: 14 amino acids. CDR3 region: CASRYGSSTDTQYF. The CDR3 coding sequence is TGTGCCAGCAGGTACGGCTCCAGCACAGATACGCAGTATTTT.

The rearrangement links TRBV6-6 to TRBJ1-5; D might be TRBD1 (5 bases). This CDR3 has 13 residues. Per germline, CDR1 MNHNY and CDR2 SVGAGI (reference sequence). Trimming pared 7 bases from V and 4 bases from J, leaving 11 bases between. This chain's CDR3 is CASKGENNQPQHF. The CDR3 DNA reads TGTGCCAGCAAAGGGGAGAATAATCAGCCCCAGCATTTT.

The chain carries TRBV7-9 and TRBJ1-5, with TRBD1 matching 10 bases. Germline CDR1 SEHNR, CDR2 FQNEAQ (reference sequence). Trimming cost V 0 bases and J 7 bases; bases outside gene matches: 3. CDR3 length: 15 amino acids. The CDR3, as DNA: TGTGCCAGCAGCTTAGCGGGACAGGGGATACAGCCCCAGCATTTT. Translated, it gives CASSLAGQGIQPQHF.

This chain connects TRBV28 to TRBJ1-1; maybe TRBD1 (5 bases). Deletions cut 3 bases from V and 1 base from J, with 12 bases between. Looked up from germline, CDR1 is MDHEN and CDR2 is SYDVKM. The CDR3 is 15 amino acids. The DNA of the CDR3 is TGTGCCAGCAGTTTTACGGGCACAGGGAACACTGAAGCTTTCTTT. It specifies CASSFTGTGNTEAFF.